The present T cell receptor (beta chain) was sequenced within a study of CD8 T cells in ankylosing spondylitis. The CDR3 sequence is 15 residues long. The germline CDR1 and CDR2 sequences are SGHRS and YFSETQ. V was clipped by 7 bases and J by 0 bases, with 13 bases between them. Study-wide points: Significant enrichment of disease-linked clones was reported in matched ankylosing spondylitis synovial fluid. Ankylosing spondylitis blood seemed to carry a telltale TCR beta motif made of under ten highly homologous variants.

Regarding this clonotype: Its antigen is currently unknown.

TCRdb reprocessed the 5' RACE reads with MiXCR, giving one entry per CDR3 protein. The table lists approximately 350,000 distinct CDR3 sequences, roughly 14% of them singletons. This clonotype was obtained from a male donor with ankylosing spondylitis or in good health (not recorded which). V is TRBV5-1 and J is TRBJ2-2; weak D call: TRBD2 (6 bases). Sequenced material: blood, either unsorted or a sorted T cell fraction (not recorded which). This CDR3 reads CASGAGTANTGELFF. CDR3 DNA sequence: TGCGCCAGCGGCGCGGGGACCGCGAACACCGGGGAGCTGTTTTTT.